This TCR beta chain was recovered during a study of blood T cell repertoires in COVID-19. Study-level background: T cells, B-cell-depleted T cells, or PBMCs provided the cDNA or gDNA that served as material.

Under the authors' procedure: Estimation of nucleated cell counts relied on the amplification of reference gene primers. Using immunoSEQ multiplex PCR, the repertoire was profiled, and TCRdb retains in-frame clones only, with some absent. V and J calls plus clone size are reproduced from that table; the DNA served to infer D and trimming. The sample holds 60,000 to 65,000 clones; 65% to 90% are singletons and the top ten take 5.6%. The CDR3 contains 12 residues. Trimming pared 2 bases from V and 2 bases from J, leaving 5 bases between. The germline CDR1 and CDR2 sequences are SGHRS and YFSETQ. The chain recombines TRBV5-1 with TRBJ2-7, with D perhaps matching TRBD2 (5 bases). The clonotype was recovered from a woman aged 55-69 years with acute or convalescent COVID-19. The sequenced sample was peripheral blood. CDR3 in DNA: TGCGCCAGCAGCTTCGGGGCCTACGAGCAGTACTTC. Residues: CASSFGAYEQYF.